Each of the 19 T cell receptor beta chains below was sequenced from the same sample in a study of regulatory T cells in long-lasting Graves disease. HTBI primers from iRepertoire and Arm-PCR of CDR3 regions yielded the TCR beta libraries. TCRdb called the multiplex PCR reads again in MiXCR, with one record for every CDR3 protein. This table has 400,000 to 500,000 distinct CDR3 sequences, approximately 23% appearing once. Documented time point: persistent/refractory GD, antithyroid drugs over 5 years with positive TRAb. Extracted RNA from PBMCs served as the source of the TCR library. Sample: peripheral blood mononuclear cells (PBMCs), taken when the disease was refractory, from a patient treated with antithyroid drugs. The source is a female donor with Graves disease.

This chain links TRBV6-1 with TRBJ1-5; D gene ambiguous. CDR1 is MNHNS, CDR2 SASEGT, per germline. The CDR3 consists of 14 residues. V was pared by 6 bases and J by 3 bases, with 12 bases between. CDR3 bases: TGTGCCAGCAGAGTCTCAGGCCCCAATCAGCCCCAGCATTTT. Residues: CASRVSGPNQPQHF.

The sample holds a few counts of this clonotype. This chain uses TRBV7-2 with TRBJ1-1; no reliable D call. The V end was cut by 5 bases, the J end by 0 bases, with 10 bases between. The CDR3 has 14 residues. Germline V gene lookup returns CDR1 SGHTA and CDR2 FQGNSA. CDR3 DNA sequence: TGTGCCAGCAGCCGGCCGTACATGAACACTGAAGCTTTCTTT. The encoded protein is CASSRPYMNTEAFF. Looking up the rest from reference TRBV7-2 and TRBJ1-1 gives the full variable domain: GAGVSQSPSNKVTEKGKDVELRCDPISGHTALYWYRQSLGQGLEFLIYFQGNSAPDKSGLPSDRFSAERTGGSVSTLTIQRTQQEDSAVYLCASSRPYMNTEAFFGQGTRLTVV.

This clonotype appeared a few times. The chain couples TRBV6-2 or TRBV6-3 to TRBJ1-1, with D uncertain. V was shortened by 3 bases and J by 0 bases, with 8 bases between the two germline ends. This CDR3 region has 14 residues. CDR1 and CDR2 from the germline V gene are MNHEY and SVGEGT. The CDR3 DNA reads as TGTGCCAGCAGTTATGAGGGCATGAACACTGAAGCTTTCTTT. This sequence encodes CASSYEGMNTEAFF.

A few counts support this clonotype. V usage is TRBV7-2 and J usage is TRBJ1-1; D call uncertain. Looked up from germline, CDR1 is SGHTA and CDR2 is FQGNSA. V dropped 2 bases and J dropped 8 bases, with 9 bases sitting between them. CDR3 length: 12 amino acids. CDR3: CASSLTIGEAFF. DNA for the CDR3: TGTGCCAGCAGCTTAACGATCGGAGAAGCTTTCTTT.

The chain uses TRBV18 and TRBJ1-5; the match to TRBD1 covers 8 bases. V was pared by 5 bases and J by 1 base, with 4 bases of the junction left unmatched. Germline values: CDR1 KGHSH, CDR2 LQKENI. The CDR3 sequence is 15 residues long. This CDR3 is CASSFTGGSNQPQHF. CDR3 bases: TGTGCCAGCTCATTCACAGGGGGAAGCAATCAGCCCCAGCATTTT.

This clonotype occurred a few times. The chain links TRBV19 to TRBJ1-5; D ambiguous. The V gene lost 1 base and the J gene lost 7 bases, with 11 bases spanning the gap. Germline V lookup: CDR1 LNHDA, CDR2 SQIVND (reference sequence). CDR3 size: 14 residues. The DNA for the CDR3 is TGTGCCAGTAGTATAGCGGGAGAAGGACAGCCCCAGCATTTT. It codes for CASSIAGEGQPQHF.

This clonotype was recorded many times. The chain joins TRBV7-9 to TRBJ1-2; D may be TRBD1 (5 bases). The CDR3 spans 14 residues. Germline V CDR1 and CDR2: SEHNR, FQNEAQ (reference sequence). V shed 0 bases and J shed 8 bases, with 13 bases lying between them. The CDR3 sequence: CASSLALRDQGYTF. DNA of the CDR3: TGTGCCAGCAGCTTAGCGCTACGGGACCAAGGCTACACCTTC.

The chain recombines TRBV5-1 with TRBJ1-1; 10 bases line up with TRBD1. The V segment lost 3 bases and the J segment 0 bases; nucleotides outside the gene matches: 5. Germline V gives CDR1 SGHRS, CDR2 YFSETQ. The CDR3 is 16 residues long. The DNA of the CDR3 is TGCGCCAGCAGCTCCCTGACAGGGGGCATGAACACTGAAGCTTTCTTT. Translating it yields CASSSLTGGMNTEAFF.

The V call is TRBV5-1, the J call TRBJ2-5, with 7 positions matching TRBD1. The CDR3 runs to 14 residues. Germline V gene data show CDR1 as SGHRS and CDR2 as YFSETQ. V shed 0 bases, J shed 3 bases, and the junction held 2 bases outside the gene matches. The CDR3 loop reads CASSLVGQKETQYF. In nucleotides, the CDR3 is TGCGCCAGCAGCTTGGTGGGACAGAAAGAGACCCAGTACTTC.

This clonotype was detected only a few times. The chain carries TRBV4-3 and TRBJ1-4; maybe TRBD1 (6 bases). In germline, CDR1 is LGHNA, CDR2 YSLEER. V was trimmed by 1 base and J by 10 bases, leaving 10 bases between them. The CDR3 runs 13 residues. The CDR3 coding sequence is TGCGCCAGCAGCCAAGTCGGGGGGCTAAAACTGTTTTTT. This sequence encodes CASSQVGGLKLFF.

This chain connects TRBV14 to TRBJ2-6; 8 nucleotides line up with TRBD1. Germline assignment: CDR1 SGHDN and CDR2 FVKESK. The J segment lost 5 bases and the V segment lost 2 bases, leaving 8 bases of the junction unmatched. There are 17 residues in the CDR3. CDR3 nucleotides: TGTGCCAGCAGCCAAAGGGCAGGGGGCCTCTGGGCCAACGTCCTGACTTTC. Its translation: CASSQRAGGLWANVLTF.

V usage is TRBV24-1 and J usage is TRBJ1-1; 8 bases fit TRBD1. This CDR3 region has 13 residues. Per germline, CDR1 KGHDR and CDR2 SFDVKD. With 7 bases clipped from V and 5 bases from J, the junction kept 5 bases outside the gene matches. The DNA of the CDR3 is TGTGCCACCAGAGAGACAGGGGCAACTGAAGCTTTCTTT. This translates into CATRETGATEAFF.

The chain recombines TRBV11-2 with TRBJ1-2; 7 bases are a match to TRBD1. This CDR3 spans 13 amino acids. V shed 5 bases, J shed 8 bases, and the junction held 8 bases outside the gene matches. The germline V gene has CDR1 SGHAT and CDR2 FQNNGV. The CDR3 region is CASSTPRGGGYTF. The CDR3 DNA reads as TGTGCCAGCAGCACCCCCCGAGGGGGCGGCTACACCTTC.

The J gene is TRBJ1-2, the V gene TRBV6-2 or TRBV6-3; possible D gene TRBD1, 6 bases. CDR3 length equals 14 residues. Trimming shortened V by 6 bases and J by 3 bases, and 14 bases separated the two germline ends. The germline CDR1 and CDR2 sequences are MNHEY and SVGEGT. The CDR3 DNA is TGTGCCAGCAGCCGACAGGAAACTTACTATGGCTACACCTTC. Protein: CASSRQETYYGYTF.

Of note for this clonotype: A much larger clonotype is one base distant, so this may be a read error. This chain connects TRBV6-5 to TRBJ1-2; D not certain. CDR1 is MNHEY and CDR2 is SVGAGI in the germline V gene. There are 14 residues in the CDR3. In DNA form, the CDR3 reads TGTGCCAGCTGTTACTCGCGTTGGCAGTATGGCTACACCTTC. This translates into CASCYSRWQYGYTF.

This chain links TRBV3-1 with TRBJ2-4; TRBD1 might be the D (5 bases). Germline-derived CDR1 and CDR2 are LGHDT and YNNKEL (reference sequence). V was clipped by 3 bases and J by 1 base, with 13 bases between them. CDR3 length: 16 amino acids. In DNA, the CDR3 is TGTGCCAGCAGCCAGGGGCAGCCCCGGGCCAAAAACATTCAGTACTTC. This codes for CASSQGQPRAKNIQYF.

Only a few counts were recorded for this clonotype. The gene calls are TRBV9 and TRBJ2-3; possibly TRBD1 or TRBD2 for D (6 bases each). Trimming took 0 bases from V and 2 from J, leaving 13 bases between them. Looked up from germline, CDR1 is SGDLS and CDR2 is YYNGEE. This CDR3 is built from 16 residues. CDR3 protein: CASSVVGGGYTDTQYF. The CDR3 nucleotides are TGTGCCAGCAGCGTAGTTGGAGGGGGGTACACAGATACGCAGTATTTT.

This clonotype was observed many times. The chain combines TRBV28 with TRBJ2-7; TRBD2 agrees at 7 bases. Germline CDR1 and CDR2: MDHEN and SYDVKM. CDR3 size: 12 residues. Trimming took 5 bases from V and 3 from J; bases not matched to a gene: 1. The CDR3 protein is CASSRDYYEQYF. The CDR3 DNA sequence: TGTGCCAGCAGTCGGGACTACTACGAGCAGTACTTC.

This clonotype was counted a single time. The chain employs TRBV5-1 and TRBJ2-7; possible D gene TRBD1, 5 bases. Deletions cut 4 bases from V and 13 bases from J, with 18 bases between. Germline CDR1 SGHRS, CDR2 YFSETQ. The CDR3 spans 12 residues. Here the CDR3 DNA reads TGCGCCAGCAGCAGTGGTGGGGCAGAAGAATACTTC. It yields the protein CASSSGGAEEYF.